This T cell receptor (beta chain) was sequenced during a study of cytomegalovirus exposure and HLA in healthy donors (dated by TCRdb to the late 2010s). Regarding the complete study: In an earlier analysis of approximately 500 of the donors, under 300 Gb of sequence data and about 110 million unique TCR beta sequences from about 179 million T cells were reported. Typing coverage varied by locus: roughly 620-640 donors for A, B, C, DRB1 and DQB1; roughly 560 for DQA1; about 570 for DPA1; 450 to 480 for DPB1. In a later analysis, previously published TCR beta repertoires from fewer than 750 donors were re-analyzed and high-resolution HLA genotyping was added so that TCR occurrence patterns could be studied. Among some 400 genotyped donors of the cohort, an average of 235,054 unique TCR beta nucleotide sequences were sequenced per donor, around 20% of them non-productive. A later genetic analysis used genome-wide SNP genotypes for about 55% of the 666 donors, treating that subset as a discovery cohort. In the later analysis, no new phenotypic data were used to find candidate immune exposures; instead, reliance was placed on TCR beta sequences and their occurrence across donors. An earlier analysis of roughly 580 of the donors used high-throughput TCR beta sequencing to judge whether each TCR beta V gene segment behaved as functional or pseudogenic. Besides the first cohort of roughly 640 subjects, a separate validation cohort made up of roughly 120 different subjects was used. The study aimed to test whether cataloging public T cell receptors could reveal signatures of past pathogen exposure. An early release covering some 640 HLA-typed donors comprised about 300 gigabases of sequencing data and roughly 85 million unique TCR sequences. Every discovery cohort repertoire had been produced on one sequencing platform. Of the roughly 410 genotyped donors, 75% to 85% were placed in the genetic ancestry cluster associated with self-reported Caucasian donors. Class I and class II HLA loci were covered by the typing at four-digit resolution. High-throughput TCR immunosequencing, statistical association of individual TCRs with disease status, and machine learning were combined to predict cytomegalovirus infection status. Donor age, sex, ethnicity and CMV serostatus were compiled together with the repertoire data. Using immunosequencing, the study profiled T cell repertoires from 550 to 750 subjects and related those repertoires to cytomegalovirus serostatus. A handful of DR-DQ haplotypes were handled as single units for association and clustering because linkage in the cohort was strong. The paper's findings and limits, for the study overall: Cytomegalovirus status was reported to be diagnosed by the classifier with high specificity and sensitivity in both the original and validation cohorts. Because the 87-base-pair reads could not distinguish some IMGT-functional V segments, including TRBV6-2 and TRBV6-3, those segments were excluded. In vitro tests confirmed that a few of the cytomegalovirus-associated TCR beta chains recognize cytomegalovirus antigens. A further reported finding was that TCR beta sequences accurately predicted the HLA-A and HLA-B alleles for most subjects in the first cohort. A later analysis associated 17,000 or so TCR beta sequences with specific HLA alleles at a false discovery rate of 0.05. A later analysis found that HLA-associated TCR beta chains were more clonally expanded and had lower generation probabilities than equally common non-associated chains. Because counts were too low, some 17 rarely observed V segments, including chromosome 9 orphons, were left out of the earlier analysis of approximately 500 of the donors. Most CMV-associated TCR beta chains appeared to be HLA-restricted in a later analysis, and the HLA associations seemed to be driven largely by CMV exposure. While some public TCRs were present in many individuals, most TCR sequences turned up only very rarely across donors. In the study, about 150 TCR beta chains were listed as associated with cytomegalovirus. It was suggested by the authors that the approach could potentially be generalized to other disease states and immunological phenotypes. Because HLA typing was unavailable for some donors at each locus, only the typed subset was used in association tests. For the cohort, immune exposure information was limited to CMV serostatus. In a later analysis, the rate of TCR association differed among HLA loci, with DRB1 alleles having the most associated TCRs and HLA-C alleles having the fewest. A cluster of highly shared sequence variants was judged likely to represent a technical artifact of the sequencing pipeline. In an earlier analysis of 450 to 750 of the donors, most TCR beta V segments appeared in productive rearrangements about 87% or about 30% of the time, broadly matching IMGT annotations. Roughly uniform sequencing depth across donors was assumed in presence/absence analyses, although this assumption may not hold. Several of the top co-occurrence clusters appeared to be linked to parvovirus B19, influenza, CMV and Epstein-Barr virus, according to a later analysis. Only TCR beta chains were sequenced in this cohort, and the absence of alpha or paired-chain data limited detectable features. A later genetic analysis reported fewer N-insertions in productive TCRs among donors in an Asian-associated ancestry cluster than the 666-donor mean. Linkage disequilibrium might explain the correlated functional status among segregating V segments, but an unknown experimental factor could not be ruled out. An association between a missense DCLRE1C variant and V-gene and J-gene trimming of TCR beta chains was found in a later genetic analysis and replicated in an independent cohort. Strong co-occurrence of HLA alleles, especially DR and DQ, made assigning TCR associations to individual alleles difficult.

V sheds 6 bases and J sheds 4 bases, leaving 13 bases between their ends. Counted from cysteine to phenylalanine, this CDR3 has 14 amino acids. The retained sequence is limited to the CDR3, 42 bases, with the frame set at the first base. CDR1 and CDR2 are read off the germline V gene as SNHLY and FYNNEI. Library prep was done by the immunoSEQ multiplex PCR assay. For the multiplex PCR, a mixture combining 60 forward primers for TCR Vbeta segments and 13 reverse primers for TCR Jbeta segments was used. Amplification of the CDR3 region of rearranged TCR beta genes was performed with a multiplex PCR assay on genomic DNA. The Illumina HiSeq System was used to sequence the amplified TCR beta libraries as 87-base-pair reads. For the original study's pipeline: Across the 700 or so repertoires, a later analysis counted tens of millions of unique TCR beta chains, roughly 11 million of which were shared by at least two donors. A nearest-neighbor algorithm error-corrected the raw reads and collapsed the reads into unique sequences, merging closely related sequences to remove PCR and sequencing errors. To assign V, D and J gene segments, CDR3 sequences were aligned to IMGT reference sequences. For a sequence to be retained, a match of at least six nucleotides was required to both a V gene segment and a J gene segment. A rearrangement counted as productive if the CDR3 had no stop codons and remained in frame with V and J, and every other rearrangement counted as non-productive. CDR3 was defined according to IMGT convention as the region running from the second conserved V-encoded cysteine to the conserved J-encoded phenylalanine. The earlier analysis of 587 of the donors excluded any sequence lacking an unambiguous match to a single V gene segment. An earlier analysis of about 590 of the donors classified V segments as functional when productive rearrangements were above 56.7% and as segregating when the standard deviation between donors was above 5%. A statistical classification framework was built to diagnose cytomegalovirus status from the catalog of TCR beta chain sequences. In a later analysis, V and J genes were assigned by comparing TCR nucleotide sequences against IMGT/GENE-DB human TR gene sequences. Using the TCRdist pipeline, a later analysis assigned CDR3 sequences along with most-parsimonious VDJ recombination scenarios. A later analysis defined each TCR beta chain by its CDR3 amino acid sequence plus V-gene family, and excluded reads lacking a unique V-gene family. As a way to deal with suspected cross-contamination and a sequencing artifact, a later analysis dropped 592 nucleotide sequences that were highly shared and had low generation probability. For each public chain, a later analysis derived a clonal expansion index from normalized ranks of inferred template counts within each repertoire. In a later analysis, generation probabilities were computed using a VDJ recombination model fitted to out-of-frame rearrangements, and the results were checked against IGoR. In a later analysis, TCR-TCR, TCR-HLA and TCR-CMV co-occurrence was scored with hypergeometric tests, and a repertoire-size bias correction was applied to TCR pairs. In a later analysis, false discovery rates were estimated by permuting HLA or CMV assignments 20 times. In a later analysis, co-occurring TCRs were grouped using DBSCAN, and TCRdist sequence similarity was added for clustering within HLA-allele-positive subsets. Co-occurrence clustering excluded repertoires with fewer than 30,000 or more than 120,000 public chains, plus five with anomalous nucleotide sharing. The clones in this table, taken by TCRdb from immuneACCESS, are in-frame only. Not every clone is retained; where verified, under half of the shortfall comes from an unresolved V gene, and the cause of the rest is unknown. The V and J calls and the clone size are those of that table, but D and trimming were determined from the DNA. Across this sample there are some 110,000 clones, with approximately 80% seen only once. The top ten clonotypes cover around 5.2% of the sample.

There are a few counts of this clone. The target of this receptor is not known. Base quality data are lacking; no much larger clone is found one base away. In total, roughly 670 healthy bone marrow donors made up the cohort. At the time of sampling, all cohort members were nominally healthy, though unrecorded immune exposures were likely present. The donor tested CMV seropositive, placing the donor among the 310 or so seropositive members of the cohort. Every donor gave a peripheral blood sample, and the peripheral blood mononuclear cells from that sample were used for TCR beta sequencing. The Qiagen DNeasy Blood Extraction Kit was used to extract genomic DNA from the blood cell samples.

The TCR comes from a man aged 50-60 years in good health and CMV-seropositive. Recombination linked TRBV2 to TRBJ1-5, and perhaps TRBD1 as D gene, on 5 matching bases. Material: PBMCs. The bases read TGTGCCAGCAGACTAACAGGAAAAAATCAGCCCCAGCATTTT. Its coded protein is CASRLTGKNQPQHF. With the portions outside the CDR3 filled from the reference TRBV2 and TRBJ1-5 genes, the complete variable region becomes EPEVTQTPSHQVTQMGQEVILRCVPISNHLYFYWYRQILGQKVEFLVSFYNNEISEKSEIFDDQFSVERPDGSNFTLKIRSTKLEDSAMYFCASRLTGKNQPQHFGDGTRLSIL.